Below are 27 T cell receptor beta chains sequenced from a single sample in a study of response to subunit inactivated influenza vaccine. One entry per CDR3 protein results from TCRdb running MiXCR on the RT-PCR reads. The sample lists about 780,000 distinct CDR3 sequences; about 18% were seen once. Source: PBMCs from blood, taken 5 days after vaccination. The receptors shown here come from a man aged 45-60 years who received an inactivated influenza vaccine.

The CDR3 spells CASSRPVGPGMNEQFF. The CDR3 coding sequence is TGTGCCAGCAGCCGACCCGTAGGTCCGGGGATGAATGAGCAGTTCTTC. The gene calls are TRBV7-9 and TRBJ2-1, with D perhaps TRBD2 (5 bases). The germline V and J ends were trimmed by 5 bases and 7 bases, with 21 bases remaining between them. CDR1 and CDR2 from the germline V gene are SEHNR and FQNEAQ (reference sequence). CDR3 length: 16 residues.

This clonotype was found a few times. The chain joins TRBV18 to TRBJ2-1; no reliable D call. CDR1 is KGHSH, CDR2 LQKENI, per germline. The CDR3 has 12 residues. V lost 2 bases to trimming and J lost 10 bases, with 9 bases between them. The CDR3, as DNA: TGTGCCAGCTCACCAGGGAATCGAGAGCAGTTCTTC. Amino acid sequence: CASSPGNREQFF. Based on the CDR3 plus reference TRBV18 and TRBJ2-1, the full variable domain is NAGVMQNPRHLVRRRGQEARLRCSPMKGHSHVYWYRQLPEEGLKFMVYLQKENIIDESGMPKERFSAEFPKEGPSILRIQQVVRGDSAAYFCASSPGNREQFFGPGTRLTVL.

This clonotype turned up a few times. The rearrangement links TRBV20-1 to TRBJ2-2; unclear D gene. CDR1 is DFQATT and CDR2 is SNEGSKA in the germline V gene (reference sequence). The V and J ends lost 2 bases and 1 base respectively, with 11 bases between them. This CDR3 is 15 amino acids long. The CDR3 sequence: CSARRRLENTGELFF. DNA of the CDR3: TGCAGTGCTAGACGTAGACTGGAGAACACCGGGGAGCTGTTTTTT.

The chain couples TRBV29-1 to TRBJ1-2; unclear D gene. Trimming pared 4 bases from V and 4 bases from J, leaving 10 bases between. Looked up from germline, CDR1 is SQVTM and CDR2 is ANQGSEA. The CDR3 extends over 12 amino acids. CDR3 in DNA: TGCAGCGTTGCCGGAGACCTCTATGGCTACACCTTC. Translated, it gives CSVAGDLYGYTF.

This clonotype has just a few counts. The CDR3 bases are TGTGCCAGCAGCTGGTCTAGCGGGGATGAAGAGCAGTTCTTC. It specifies CASSWSSGDEEQFF. The chain is built from TRBV7-9 and TRBJ2-1; 9 bases align to TRBD2. Looked up from germline, CDR1 is SEHNR and CDR2 is FQNEAQ (reference sequence). The V segment lost 4 bases and the J segment 10 bases; nucleotides outside the gene matches: 8. This CDR3 has 14 residues.

Only a few counts were recorded for this clonotype. The rearrangement uses TRBV10-3 and TRBJ2-7, with D maybe TRBD1 (7 bases). V dropped 10 bases and J dropped 3 bases, with 19 bases sitting between them. Germline V lookup: CDR1 ENHRY, CDR2 SYGVKD. The CDR3 runs to 14 residues. The CDR3 is CATRLSGGNYEQYF. For the CDR3, the DNA is TGTGCCACCCGACTGTCAGGGGGGAACTACGAGCAGTACTTC.

The chain employs TRBV12-3 or TRBV12-4 and TRBJ1-4, with D maybe TRBD1 (5 bases). This CDR3 has 16 residues. The V and J ends lost 6 bases and 6 bases respectively, with 20 bases between them. CDR3 coding DNA: TGTGCCAGCAGGCTTGGTCGGGGGGTTAACGATGAAAAACTGTTTTTT. Residues: CASRLGRGVNDEKLFF.

The table lists this clonotype with a few counts. The chain has TRBV20-1 and TRBJ2-1; 9 bases map to TRBD2. The CDR3 is 16 residues long. After removal of 4 bases from V and 0 bases from J, the junction contained 7 bases not matched to a gene. CDR1 and CDR2 (germline): DFQATT, SNEGSKA (reference sequence). For the CDR3, the DNA is TGCAGTGCTACTTTCGGCGGGGGGGTCTCCTACAATGAGCAGTTCTTC. As protein: CSATFGGGVSYNEQFF.

This clonotype has more than one count but fewer than ten. The J gene is TRBJ1-1, the V gene TRBV6-5, with D unclear. This CDR3 comprises 15 residues. Germline-derived CDR1 and CDR2 are MNHEY and SVGAGI. V was clipped by 0 bases and J by 1 base, with 9 bases between them. CDR3 nucleotide sequence: TGTGCCAGCAGTTACTCCAGGTTGTCGAACACTGAAGCTTTCTTT. Its protein product is CASSYSRLSNTEAFF.

This clonotype was seen more than once but under ten times. This chain joins TRBV11-1 and TRBJ2-5; 10 nucleotides match TRBD2. CDR3 length equals 14 residues. CDR1 and CDR2 (germline): SGHAT, FQDESV (reference sequence). Trimming took 4 bases from V and 5 from J; bases not matched to a gene: 4. The CDR3 loop is CASSSVAGGETQYF. The CDR3 DNA reads TGTGCCAGCAGCTCCGTAGCGGGAGGTGAGACCCAGTACTTC.

The chain recombines TRBV28 with TRBJ2-7; 11 bases are a match to TRBD2. The CDR3 loop spans 14 amino acids. V shed 11 bases, J shed 1 base, and the junction held 7 bases outside the gene matches. The germline V gene encodes CDR1 MDHEN and CDR2 SYDVKM. The CDR3 bases are TGTGCCGTGCAAGGGACTAGCGGTTCCTACGAGCAGTACTTC. Its translation is CAVQGTSGSYEQYF.

This chain links TRBV28 with TRBJ2-2; 10 positions agree with TRBD2. CDR1 and CDR2 from the germline V gene are MDHEN and SYDVKM. The CDR3 is made up of 16 amino acids. The V segment lost 6 bases and the J segment 4 bases; nucleotides outside the gene matches: 8. In DNA form, the CDR3 reads TGTGCCAGCAGGCCAGCGGGAGGGTTCGGCACCGGGGAGCTGTTTTTT. Amino acid sequence: CASRPAGGFGTGELFF.

The chain employs TRBV2 and TRBJ2-1, with 13 bases lining up with TRBD2. Germline V gene data show CDR1 as SNHLY and CDR2 as FYNNEI. Unmatched junction bases numbered 7, after V lost 5 bases and J lost 9 bases. The CDR3 is made up of 15 amino acids. The CDR3, as DNA: TGTGCCAGCAGTACCACTAGCGGGGGGGCCAGTGAGCAGTTCTTC. Its protein product is CASSTTSGGASEQFF. Based on the CDR3 plus reference TRBV2 and TRBJ2-1, the full variable domain is EPEVTQTPSHQVTQMGQEVILRCVPISNHLYFYWYRQILGQKVEFLVSFYNNEISEKSEIFDDQFSVERPDGSNFTLKIRSTKLEDSAMYFCASSTTSGGASEQFFGPGTRLTVL.

The chain combines TRBV7-9 with TRBJ2-2; TRBD1 matches at 8 bases. Trimming removed 3 bases from V and 5 bases from J; junction bases left unmatched: 8. There are 16 residues in the CDR3. Looked up from germline, CDR1 is SEHNR and CDR2 is FQNEAQ (reference sequence). This chain's CDR3 is CASSLIRQGRTGELFF. DNA for the CDR3: TGTGCCAGCAGCTTGATACGACAGGGGAGAACCGGGGAGCTGTTTTTT. The complete variable domain, with remaining parts taken from reference TRBV7-9 and TRBJ2-2, reads DTGVSQNPRHKITKRGQNVTFRCDPISEHNRLYWYRQTLGQGPEFLTYFQNEAQLEKSRLLSDRFSAERPKGSFSTLEIQRTEQGDSAMYLCASSLIRQGRTGELFFGEGSRLTVL.

J is TRBJ2-4 and V is TRBV6-1; D is tentatively TRBD1 or TRBD2 (5 bases each). The V end was cut by 6 bases, the J end by 0 bases, with 18 bases between. This CDR3 is 17 amino acids long. Germline V gene lookup returns CDR1 MNHNS and CDR2 SASEGT. The DNA of the CDR3 is TGTGCCAGCAGCTCCTTAGGAGGACACCTAGCCAAAAACATTCAGTACTTC. It translates to CASSSLGGHLAKNIQYF.

The CDR3 is CASSPDGRVSYEQYF. DNA of the CDR3: TGTGCCAGCAGCCCCGATGGTCGGGTCTCCTACGAGCAGTACTTC. The gene calls are TRBV9 and TRBJ2-7; D not resolved. The CDR3 totals 15 residues. V shed 4 bases and J shed 0 bases, with 14 bases lying between them. From germline, CDR1 is SGDLS and CDR2 YYNGEE.

This clonotype appeared many times. J is TRBJ2-3 and V is TRBV11-2, with D unclear. There are 14 residues in the CDR3. Deletions cut 2 bases from V and 4 bases from J, with 10 bases between. Germline V gene lookup returns CDR1 SGHAT and CDR2 FQNNGV. The CDR3 region is CASSLNPGPDTQYF. The CDR3 bases are TGTGCCAGCAGCTTAAATCCCGGTCCAGATACGCAGTATTTT.

This chain joins TRBV5-6 and TRBJ1-5, with D unresolved. Trimming cost V 1 base and J 4 bases, with 6 bases left between them. The CDR3 is 13 residues long. Germline values: CDR1 SGHDT, CDR2 YYEEEE. The DNA of the CDR3 is TGTGCCAGCAGCTTGTACAGAAATCAGCCCCAGCATTTT. Protein: CASSLYRNQPQHF.

This clonotype came up a few times. J is TRBJ1-2 and V is TRBV10-3, with 8 bases aligning to TRBD1. The CDR3 runs 15 residues. Trimming took 4 bases from V and 6 from J; bases not matched to a gene: 10. Germline CDR1 reads ENHRY; CDR2 reads SYGVKD. The CDR3 here is CAISAFSGGEDGYTF. The DNA for the CDR3 is TGTGCCATCAGTGCCTTTTCAGGGGGCGAGGATGGCTACACCTTC.

This clonotype was observed a handful of times. The rearrangement uses TRBV9 and TRBJ2-7; D tentatively fits TRBD1 or TRBD2 (5 bases each). The V gene lost 4 bases and the J gene lost 2 bases, with 13 bases spanning the gap. Germline V gene sequence: CDR1 SGDLS, CDR2 YYNGEE. The CDR3 contains 14 residues. CDR3 nucleotide sequence: TGTGCCAGCAGCCCCCTGGGGGAACCCTACGAGCAGTACTTC. Translated, it gives CASSPLGEPYEQYF.

Note on this clonotype: A read error may produce the germline difference seen at one junction end. V is TRBV2 and J is TRBJ2-1; 7 bases line up with TRBD2. Germline values: CDR1 SNHLY, CDR2 FYNNEI. This CDR3 is 12 amino acids long. The CDR3 loop is CASSPATSSRLF. The CDR3 DNA sequence: TGTGCCAGCAGTCCGGCGACTAGCAGTAGGCTCTTC.

The V gene is TRBV4-1, the J gene TRBJ2-2; possibly TRBD2 for D (5 bases). Germline V lookup: CDR1 MGHRA, CDR2 YSYEKL. The germline V and J ends were trimmed by 0 bases and 7 bases, with 9 bases remaining between them. The CDR3 runs 14 residues. The chain's CDR3 is CASSQDEGIGELFF. The CDR3 DNA reads TGCGCCAGCAGCCAAGACGAGGGAATCGGGGAGCTGTTTTTT.

The chain uses TRBV5-1 and TRBJ2-5, with 7 bases aligning to TRBD2. There are 13 residues in the CDR3. The J segment lost 0 bases and the V segment lost 5 bases, leaving 1 base of the junction unmatched. The germline gives CDR1 SGHRS, CDR2 YFSETQ. The CDR3 is CASRTSDQETQYF. The CDR3 nucleotides read TGCGCCAGCAGAACTAGCGACCAAGAGACCCAGTACTTC.

This clonotype was seen only a few times. The chain employs TRBV20-1 and TRBJ2-5; a weak D match, TRBD1 (6 bases). Trimming removed 4 bases from V and 2 bases from J, with 14 bases in between. Germline V CDR1 and CDR2: DFQATT, SNEGSKA (reference sequence). This CDR3 has 14 amino acids. In DNA form, the CDR3 reads TGCAGTGCTATTACGACAGGCCTGCAAGAGACCCAGTACTTC. Amino acids: CSAITTGLQETQYF.

In DNA, the CDR3 is TGCGCCAGCAACGGACCCGAACTAGCGGGGGGGGATGAGCAGTTCTTC. This gives the protein CASNGPELAGGDEQFF. This sequence joins TRBV5-1 and TRBJ2-1, with 13 bases that match TRBD2. The CDR3 runs 16 residues. After removal of 6 bases from V and 8 bases from J, the junction contained 11 bases not matched to a gene. The germline V gene has CDR1 SGHRS and CDR2 YFSETQ.

The chain uses TRBV7-9 and TRBJ2-7; TRBD2 matches 8 bases. The trim removed 2 bases at V and 7 bases at J, leaving 10 bases unmatched. The length of the CDR3 is 15 residues. The germline CDR1 and CDR2 sequences are SEHNR and FQNEAQ (reference sequence). CDR3 nucleotides: TGTGCCAGCAGCTTATTAATGAGCGGGGGCGTGGAGCAGTACTTC. Protein sequence: CASSLLMSGGVEQYF.

V is TRBV4-3 and J is TRBJ2-1; the D gene is possibly TRBD1 (6 bases). V was pared by 0 bases and J by 8 bases, with 17 bases between. The CDR3 runs to 16 residues. Germline values: CDR1 LGHNA, CDR2 YSLEER. The CDR3 is CASSQDLGPGVDEQFF. CDR3 coding DNA: TGCGCCAGCAGCCAAGATCTGGGACCAGGGGTTGATGAGCAGTTCTTC.